The next 27 T cell receptor beta chains were all read from a single sample in a study of a mutant IDH1 vaccine in newly diagnosed glioma. Sample time point: week 23, last vaccination. The study gave 300 ug of mutant IDH1 20-mer peptide per vaccine dose, with topical imiquimod. Sequenced by immunoSEQ multiplex PCR; TCRdb stores in-frame clones only, minus some. The data show about 54,000 clones, about 90% seen once. These receptors have no identified antigens. This material consisted of PBMCs, taken from a glioma patient whose treatment included an IDH1 peptide vaccine. All receptors derive from a man aged 35-49 years with glioma.

The chain couples TRBV4-1 to TRBJ2-7, with D tentatively TRBD2 (6 bases). CDR1 and CDR2 from the germline V gene are MGHRA and YSYEKL. V lost 1 base and J 2 bases, leaving 9 bases between the germline ends. The CDR3 loop spans 14 amino acids. CDR3 sequence reads: CASSQGLGTYEQYF. Written as DNA, the CDR3 is TGCGCCAGCAGCCAAGGACTAGGAACCTACGAGCAGTACTTC.

The rearrangement joins TRBV5-1 to TRBJ1-2, with D hard to call. V lost 0 bases, J lost 4 bases, and 13 bases lay in between. Germline-derived CDR1 and CDR2 are SGHRS and YFSETQ. The CDR3 covers 15 residues. Written as DNA, the CDR3 is TGCGCCAGCAGCTTGGACGGCAAGAGCCTCTATGGCTACACCTTC. This sequence encodes CASSLDGKSLYGYTF. Based on the CDR3 plus reference TRBV5-1 and TRBJ1-2, the full variable domain is KAGVTQTPRYLIKTRGQQVTLSCSPISGHRSVSWYQQTPGQGLQFLFEYFSETQRNKGNFPGRFSGRQFSNSRSEMNVSTLELGDSALYLCASSLDGKSLYGYTFGSGTRLTVV.

The J gene is TRBJ2-7, the V gene TRBV29-1; D may be TRBD2 (5 bases). The CDR3 sequence is 12 residues long. Germline loops: CDR1 SQVTM, CDR2 ANQGSEA. The germline V and J ends were trimmed by 7 bases and 2 bases, with 12 bases remaining between them. In nucleotides, the CDR3 is TGCAGCGCTGGACTGGGTCCCTACGAGCAGTACTTC. This gives the protein CSAGLGPYEQYF.

This rearrangement joins TRBV6-1 to TRBJ2-1; 9 nucleotides match TRBD1. CDR3 length: 15 residues. The J segment lost 8 bases and the V segment lost 6 bases, leaving 11 bases of the junction unmatched. Germline-derived CDR1 and CDR2 are MNHNS and SASEGT. CDR3 nucleotides: TGTGCCAGCAGCCCACTTGACAGGGGGGTGGATGAGCAGTTCTTC. It yields the protein CASSPLDRGVDEQFF.

J is TRBJ2-1 and V is TRBV7-9, with no clear D. This CDR3 comprises 12 residues. Germline V lookup: CDR1 SEHNR, CDR2 FQNEAQ (reference sequence). Trimming removed 2 bases from V and 8 bases from J, with 7 bases in between. CDR3 sequence (DNA): TGTGCCAGCAGCTTACAAGGTTATGAGCAGTTCTTC. Its protein is CASSLQGYEQFF.

This chain connects TRBV19 to TRBJ1-1; D is ambiguous. The length of the CDR3 is 14 residues. V was trimmed by 6 bases and J by 0 bases, leaving 11 bases between them. CDR1 is LNHDA, CDR2 SQIVND, per germline (reference sequence). CDR3 bases: TGTGCCAGTAGGGCGCTCTCGATGAACACTGAAGCTTTCTTT. Protein sequence: CASRALSMNTEAFF.

V usage is TRBV4-2 and J usage is TRBJ2-7; D may be TRBD2 (6 bases). CDR1 is LGHNA, CDR2 YNFKEQ, per germline. Trimming left V 4 bases short and J 7 bases short, with 20 bases between. This CDR3 region has 15 residues. CDR3 in amino acids: CASSLVGRDRGEQYF. The DNA of the CDR3 is TGTGCCAGCAGCCTAGTGGGGCGGGATCGGGGGGAGCAGTACTTC.

CDR3 sequence reads: CASSRTGSAEAFF. The CDR3, as DNA: TGTGCCAGCAGCCGCACAGGGTCCGCTGAAGCTTTCTTT. J is TRBJ1-1 and V is TRBV7-9; TRBD1 is a possible D gene (6 bases). The V gene lost 5 bases and the J gene lost 6 bases, with 13 bases spanning the gap. CDR3 length: 13 amino acids. CDR1 and CDR2 (germline): SEHNR, FQNEAQ (reference sequence). Full variable domain (outside the CDR3, taken from reference TRBV7-9 and TRBJ1-1): DTGVSQNPRHKITKRGQNVTFRCDPISEHNRLYWYRQTLGQGPEFLTYFQNEAQLEKSRLLSDRFSAERPKGSFSTLEIQRTEQGDSAMYLCASSRTGSAEAFFGQGTRLTVV.

A single count supports this clone. The CDR3 spells CASSAWTEETQYF. The CDR3 coding sequence is TGTGCCAGCAGCGCCTGGACAGAAGAGACCCAGTACTTC. The V call is TRBV7-2, the J call TRBJ2-5; a weak D match, TRBD1 (6 bases). This CDR3 contains 13 residues. Germline assignment: CDR1 SGHTA and CDR2 FQGNSA. V was pared by 5 bases and J by 3 bases, with 10 bases between.

The gene calls are TRBV28 and TRBJ2-7; 10 nucleotides agree with TRBD1. Germline trimming cut 5 bases from V and 5 bases from J; bases unmatched to any gene: 9. The CDR3 is 15 amino acids. From germline, CDR1 is MDHEN and CDR2 SYDVKM. The CDR3 DNA reads TGTGCCAGCAGTATCTCCGGGACAGGGGCGGACGAGCAGTACTTC. This encodes CASSISGTGADEQYF. The whole variable domain, filled in from reference TRBV28 and TRBJ2-7, reads DVKVTQSSRYLVKRTGEKVFLECVQDMDHENMFWYRQDPGLGLRLIYFSYDVKMKEKGDIPEGYSVSREKKERFSLILESASTNQTSMYLCASSISGTGADEQYFGPGTRLTVT.

The chain joins TRBV18 to TRBJ2-5; D perhaps matches TRBD1 (6 bases). CDR3 length: 14 amino acids. Germline CDR1 reads KGHSH; CDR2 reads LQKENI. V lost 6 bases, J lost 5 bases, and 16 bases lay in between. In DNA form, the CDR3 reads TGTGCCAGCTCCCCGGGACACCTAAGGGAGACCCAGTACTTC. It yields the protein CASSPGHLRETQYF.

The gene calls are TRBV11-2 and TRBJ1-2; D is uncertain. This CDR3 contains 11 residues. Trimming cost V 4 bases and J 5 bases, with 5 bases left between them. Per the germline V gene, CDR1 is SGHAT and CDR2 is FQNNGV. CDR3 sequence: CASSSSYGYTF. CDR3 nucleotide sequence: TGTGCCAGCAGCTCCTCTTATGGCTACACCTTC.

V and J are TRBV27 and TRBJ1-3, with unresolved D. Trimming removed 7 bases at V and 4 bases at J, with 11 bases between. Germline loops: CDR1 MNHEY, CDR2 SMNVEV (reference sequence). The CDR3 has 13 residues. This CDR3 is CASTPHGGNTIYF. The CDR3 DNA reads TGTGCCAGCACCCCACACGGGGGAAACACCATATATTTT.

V gene TRBV5-5 combines with J gene TRBJ2-7, with a weak D call TRBD1 (5 bases). Trimming stripped 0 bases from V and 2 bases from J, with 9 bases between. Germline V gene lookup returns CDR1 SGHKS and CDR2 YYEKEE (reference sequence). This CDR3 region has 14 residues. The CDR3 sequence is CASSLARAPYEQYF. The CDR3 nucleotides are TGTGCCAGCAGCTTGGCCAGGGCGCCCTACGAGCAGTACTTC.

V and J are TRBV5-6 and TRBJ1-2; D is uncertain. CDR1 SGHDT and CDR2 YYEEEE come from the germline V gene. The CDR3 runs 13 residues. The V end was cut by 2 bases, the J end by 4 bases, with 9 bases between. The CDR3 nucleotides are TGTGCCAGCAGCTTTGGTCAGAGCTATGGCTACACCTTC. Translating it yields CASSFGQSYGYTF.

V usage is TRBV5-1 and J usage is TRBJ1-2; no clear D gene. The length of the CDR3 is 15 residues. Germline V gene sequence: CDR1 SGHRS, CDR2 YFSETQ. The germline V and J ends were trimmed by 1 base and 6 bases, with 16 bases remaining between them. CDR3 residues: CASSLLLSGNDGYTF. The CDR3 region has the DNA TGCGCCAGCAGCTTGCTGCTCTCGGGCAATGATGGCTACACCTTC.

The V and J genes are TRBV27 and TRBJ2-7; 8 bases line up with TRBD1. The CDR3 totals 16 residues. Germline CDR1 and CDR2: MNHEY and SMNVEV (reference sequence). Germline trimming cut 5 bases from V and 0 bases from J; bases unmatched to any gene: 9. The CDR3 DNA reads as TGTGCCAGCAGTCCTTTCCGGACAGGGCTCTCCTACGAGCAGTACTTC. It yields the protein CASSPFRTGLSYEQYF.

The V gene is TRBV7-9, the J gene TRBJ1-1; perhaps TRBD1 as D (5 bases). The germline CDR1 and CDR2 sequences are SEHNR and FQNEAQ (reference sequence). Trimming removed 3 bases from V and 0 bases from J, with 14 bases in between. CDR3 length: 16 residues. The CDR3 spells CASSFAVGQMNTEAFF. CDR3 in DNA: TGTGCCAGCAGCTTTGCCGTGGGGCAGATGAACACTGAAGCTTTCTTT.

The gene calls are TRBV15 and TRBJ2-3; a possible D gene is TRBD2 (6 bases). V was cut by 0 bases and J by 6 bases, with 13 bases left in between. The CDR3 length is 15 residues. Germline V gene sequence: CDR1 LNHNV, CDR2 YYDKDF (reference sequence). The CDR3 DNA sequence: TGTGCCACCAGCAGAGATCGAGGGACTCAGGATACGCAGTATTTT. Residues: CATSRDRGTQDTQYF.

V is TRBV4-1 and J is TRBJ2-7; 10 nucleotides line up with TRBD2. CDR3 length equals 16 residues. The germline V gene has CDR1 MGHRA and CDR2 YSYEKL. After removal of 4 bases from V and 0 bases from J, the junction contained 6 bases not matched to a gene. CDR3 DNA sequence: TGCGCCAGCAGCCTGGAGGAGCGGGAGGGCTCCTACGAGCAGTACTTC. The encoded protein is CASSLEEREGSYEQYF.

V is TRBV6-1 and J is TRBJ1-2; D is unclear. With 2 bases removed from V and 5 bases from J, the gap between germline ends came to 6 bases. CDR1 is MNHNS and CDR2 is SASEGT in the germline V gene. The CDR3 totals 12 residues. CDR3 DNA sequence: TGTGCCAGCAGTGAATCTGTGTATGGCTACACCTTC. Its translation is CASSESVYGYTF.

The chain recombines TRBV7-3 with TRBJ1-1, with D possibly matching TRBD1 (6 bases). The ends were cut back, 5 bases at V and 8 bases at J, with 15 bases in the middle. CDR3 length: 13 amino acids. Germline values: CDR1 SGHTA, CDR2 FQGTGA. CDR3 loop: CASSPYAGQEAFF. As DNA, the CDR3 is TGTGCCAGCAGCCCCTACGCGGGACAAGAAGCTTTCTTT.

The chain carries TRBV6-6 and TRBJ2-5; TRBD2 matches at 8 bases. The germline gives CDR1 MNHNY, CDR2 SVGAGI (reference sequence). J lost 5 bases, V lost 5 bases, and 10 bases had no gene match. The CDR3 covers 15 residues. The CDR3 protein is CASSAAEERGETQYF. CDR3 DNA: TGTGCCAGCAGTGCCGCCGAGGAGCGGGGGGAGACCCAGTACTTC.

The chain uses TRBV5-5 and TRBJ2-7; 8 nucleotides agree with TRBD2. The CDR3 is made up of 16 amino acids. CDR1 is SGHKS, CDR2 YYEKEE, per germline (reference sequence). The ends lost 4 bases at V and 4 bases at J; junction bases unmatched: 13. The CDR3 is CASSPLAGTSRYEQYF. In DNA form, the CDR3 reads TGTGCCAGCAGCCCCCTCGCCGGGACTAGTAGGTACGAGCAGTACTTC.

The chain is built from TRBV10-3 and TRBJ1-2; no clear D gene. Looked up from germline, CDR1 is ENHRY and CDR2 is SYGVKD. This CDR3 spans 15 amino acids. The V and J ends lost 7 bases and 6 bases respectively, with 21 bases between them. CDR3 nucleotide sequence: TGTGCCATCATGGACCGCGACAAGGGATCGAATGGCTACACCTTC. Translation gives CAIMDRDKGSNGYTF.

V gene TRBV7-3 combines with J gene TRBJ2-7; 9 bases align to TRBD2. Trimming cost V 3 bases and J 0 bases; bases outside gene matches: 3. Germline V gene sequence: CDR1 SGHTA, CDR2 FQGTGA. The CDR3 has 15 residues. DNA of the CDR3: TGTGCCAGCAGCTTCGGACTAGCGCCCTCCTACGAGCAGTACTTC. Translating it yields CASSFGLAPSYEQYF.

V gene TRBV13 combines with J gene TRBJ1-1; D not certain. Trimming removed 4 bases from V and 5 bases from J, with 20 bases in between. The germline V gene has CDR1 PRHDT and CDR2 FYEKMQ (reference sequence). The CDR3 extends over 16 amino acids. The CDR3 coding sequence is TGTGCCAGCAGCTCTAGTAACACCTGGAGAGGAACTGAAGCTTTCTTT. Translated: CASSSSNTWRGTEAFF.